The clone carrying this T cell receptor (beta chain) was counted only a few times. The antigen is not known. The record originates from a study of cytomegalovirus exposure and HLA in healthy donors. Study-level background: Genetic ancestry analysis placed approximately 79% of the 398 donors that were genotyped in the Caucasian-associated cluster. Findings and caveats of the study: The productive fraction for most TCR beta V segments was about 87% or about 30% in an earlier analysis. Among immune exposure information, only CMV serostatus was available.

60 Vbeta and 13 Jbeta primers were used in PCR. The repertoire was sequenced with immunoSEQ multiplex PCR; TCRdb's copy has only in-frame clones and lacks some. The sample records 250,000 to 300,000 clones, approximately 85% being singletons. Healthy bone marrow donors supplied every sample. This CDR3 region has 14 residues. Germline CDR1 reads SEHNR; CDR2 reads FQNEAQ (reference sequence). V was trimmed by 0 bases and J by 4 bases, leaving 7 bases between them. This clonotype was sampled from a woman aged 35 to 49 in good health and CMV-seropositive. This chain links TRBV7-9 with TRBJ1-3; D is uncertain. Input material: PBMCs. The CDR3 loop reads CASSLAATGNTIYF. The CDR3 nucleotides read TGTGCCAGCAGCTTAGCGGCAACGGGAAACACCATATATTTT.